The 21 T cell receptor beta chains presented below share a single source sample, sequenced in a study of T cells expressing NK-cell markers. Reanalyzing the 5' RACE reads, TCRdb keeps one entry per CDR3 protein, without DNA. Its listing shows 350,000 to 450,000 distinct CDR3 sequences. The sample comprised blood T cells: a sorted CD56 or NKG2C T cell subset, CD4+ or CD8+ T cells, or bulk PBMC T cells (not recorded which). These receptors all come from a man aged 18 to 69 in good health.

The chain uses TRBV18 and TRBJ1-1; with no DNA, the TCRdb D assignment of TRBD1 cannot be verified. Per the germline V gene, CDR1 is KGHSH and CDR2 is LQKENI. This CDR3 is 14 amino acids long. The CDR3 reads CASSRQGANTEAFF.

The V and J genes are TRBV7-3 and TRBJ2-5; as DNA is missing, the TRBD2 call by TCRdb cannot be tested. This CDR3 has 15 residues. The germline CDR1 and CDR2 sequences are SGHTA and FQGTGA. The CDR3 spells CASSLVGGGRETQYF.

The V call is TRBV27, the J call TRBJ2-7. The CDR3 extends over 13 amino acids. Germline V CDR1 and CDR2: MNHEY, SMNVEV (reference sequence). The CDR3 is CASSFTETYEQYF.

CDR3 in amino acids: CASSQDVQANNSPLHF. The chain couples TRBV4-2 to TRBJ1-6. Per the germline V gene, CDR1 is LGHNA and CDR2 is YNFKEQ. This CDR3 comprises 16 residues.

The chain recombines TRBV20-1 with TRBJ2-1; lacking DNA, the TRBD1 call made by TCRdb goes unchecked. Per the germline V gene, CDR1 is DFQATT and CDR2 is SNEGSKA (reference sequence). This CDR3 has 15 residues. The CDR3 spells CSARRGQGATNEQFF.

The chain employs TRBV19 and TRBJ1-6; TCRdb indicates TRBD1, and absent DNA this call remains unverified. Germline V lookup: CDR1 LNHDA, CDR2 SQIVND (reference sequence). This CDR3 is built from 14 residues. CDR3 region: CASKDRVGNSPLHF.

V usage is TRBV20-1 and J usage is TRBJ2-1; TCRdb outputs TRBD2, but without DNA this stays unchecked. Germline lookup yields CDR1 DFQATT and CDR2 SNEGSKA (reference sequence). This CDR3 comprises 15 residues. The CDR3 loop reads CSASDGGAAYNEQFF.

The gene calls are TRBV29-1 and TRBJ2-7; absent DNA, TCRdb's TRBD2 call cannot be checked. CDR3 length equals 13 residues. CDR1 SQVTM and CDR2 ANQGSEA come from the germline V gene. CDR3 sequence reads: CSVSERVSYEQYF.

The gene calls are TRBV28 and TRBJ2-4; TCRdb selects TRBD2, and the lack of DNA leaves this call unchecked. The germline gives CDR1 MDHEN, CDR2 SYDVKM. This CDR3 region has 14 residues. The CDR3 sequence is CASSPSRGGNIQYF. Using reference TRBV28 and TRBJ2-4 for the parts outside the CDR3, the full variable domain is DVKVTQSSRYLVKRTGEKVFLECVQDMDHENMFWYRQDPGLGLRLIYFSYDVKMKEKGDIPEGYSVSREKKERFSLILESASTNQTSMYLCASSPSRGGNIQYFGAGTRLSVL.

The rearrangement uses TRBV5-1 and TRBJ2-5; checking the TCRdb D call of TRBD2 is not possible without DNA. CDR1 is SGHRS and CDR2 is YFSETQ in the germline V gene. This CDR3 region has 15 residues. The CDR3 sequence: CASRTDGRLFETQYF.

The chain has TRBV24-1 and TRBJ1-1; TCRdb calls TRBD1, which cannot be checked without DNA. CDR1 and CDR2 (germline): KGHDR, SFDVKD. The CDR3 spans 13 residues. CDR3 region: CATSDPQGTEAFF.

V usage is TRBV10-3 and J usage is TRBJ1-1; TCRdb calls TRBD1, which cannot be checked without DNA. CDR3 length: 14 amino acids. Germline lookup yields CDR1 ENHRY and CDR2 SYGVKD. The CDR3 here is CAISEGQGKTEAFF.

The rearrangement links TRBV28 to TRBJ1-1. Germline V gene lookup returns CDR1 MDHEN and CDR2 SYDVKM. The CDR3 is 13 amino acids. Here the CDR3 reads CASRPSPPSEAFF.

The chain combines TRBV24-1 with TRBJ2-3; as DNA is missing, the TRBD1 call by TCRdb cannot be tested. Germline V gene lookup returns CDR1 KGHDR and CDR2 SFDVKD. The CDR3 contains 13 residues. CDR3 residues: CATSDFRDDTQYF.

The rearrangement links TRBV7-9 to TRBJ2-7; TCRdb names TRBD2, which stays unverified in the absence of DNA. Germline assignment: CDR1 SEHNR and CDR2 FQNEAQ (reference sequence). The CDR3 runs 15 residues. The CDR3 reads CASSLVQVMRAEQYF.

The gene calls are TRBV5-1 and TRBJ2-5; TCRdb's D call of TRBD1 is untestable without DNA. The CDR3 is 14 amino acids. CDR1 is SGHRS, CDR2 YFSETQ, per germline. The CDR3 region is CASSGSRVTETQYF.

The rearrangement uses TRBV7-8 and TRBJ2-4; lacking DNA, the TRBD1 call made by TCRdb goes unchecked. In germline, CDR1 is SGHVS, CDR2 FQNEAQ. The CDR3 extends over 15 amino acids. The CDR3 sequence: CASSSDRGRKNIQYF.

This rearrangement joins TRBV24-1 to TRBJ2-1; the D gene TCRdb calls, TRBD1, cannot be checked with no DNA. Germline V gene data show CDR1 as KGHDR and CDR2 as SFDVKD. CDR3 length equals 14 residues. This CDR3 reads CATGAGGPYNEQFF.

CDR3 region: CASSDSVGLLSFNGETQYF. This sequence joins TRBV6-4 and TRBJ2-5. The CDR3 covers 19 residues. Germline-derived CDR1 and CDR2 are MRHNA and SNTAGT.

This rearrangement joins TRBV5-1 to TRBJ1-4; the TRBD1 assignment by TCRdb is unverifiable without DNA. From germline, CDR1 is SGHRS and CDR2 YFSETQ. The CDR3 consists of 14 residues. This CDR3 is CASSTTGADEKLFF.

The rearrangement joins TRBV20-1 to TRBJ2-3; absent DNA, TCRdb's TRBD2 call cannot be checked. This CDR3 spans 17 amino acids. CDR1 is DFQATT, CDR2 SNEGSKA, per germline (reference sequence). The CDR3 sequence: CSASQPRADSSTDTQYF.